This T cell receptor beta chain was sequenced during a study of beta chain features in type 1 diabetes. Overall study: The study found patients and healthy donors alike in age, gender and cell yields. General study results and limits: Type 1 diabetes patients had moderately but significantly shorter TCRB CDR3s in all four CD4+ subsets. The VDJ junctions of type 1 diabetes patients carried fewer insertions and more deletions.

Reverse transcription of all isolated RNA meant that expressed TCRB transcripts were sequenced. Clones were sequenced by immunoSEQ multiplex PCR, and TCRdb holds only the in-frame ones, with some missing. The repertoire has approximately 250,000 clones, roughly 10% of them found once; the top ten carry about 0.018%. This clone was counted only a few times. Its cognate antigen is unknown. V was clipped by 1 base and J by 2 bases, with 16 bases between them. The CDR3 totals 17 residues. Germline V gene data show CDR1 as SNHLY and CDR2 as FYNNEI. Sequencing was performed on naive CD4+ T cells from blood. V is TRBV2 and J is TRBJ2-3; D remains unclear. The TCR was taken from a man aged 25-40 years with type 1 diabetes. DNA for the CDR3: TGTGCCAGCAGTGAAGGAAGAGGTTTTGGGTTCACAGATACGCAGTATTTT. Amino acid sequence: CASSEGRGFGFTDTQYF. The entire variable domain, with the rest obtained from reference TRBV2 and TRBJ2-3, is as follows: EPEVTQTPSHQVTQMGQEVILRCVPISNHLYFYWYRQILGQKVEFLVSFYNNEISEKSEIFDDQFSVERPDGSNFTLKIRSTKLEDSAMYFCASSEGRGFGFTDTQYFGPGTRLTVL.